Presented here are 4 T cell receptor beta chains from one specimen sequenced in a study of T cells in Graves' hyperthyroidism and ophthalmopathy. Amplification of TCR beta CDR3 regions was performed using RNA transcripts as template. When the TCR CDR3 underwent first-round RT-PCR, the HTBI primer set was used. One entry per CDR3 protein results from TCRdb running MiXCR on the multiplex PCR reads. The sample contains approximately 400,000 distinct CDR3 sequences, approximately 15% of which appear only once. The sample taken for sequencing was blood. These receptors all come from a woman aged 18-29 years with Graves' hyperthyroidism.

This clonotype has just a few counts. For the CDR3, the DNA is TGCGCCAGCTCTACCTCTTCGACCGGGGGTAACACTGAAGCTTTCTTT. Amino acid sequence: CASSTSSTGGNTEAFF. This chain joins TRBV5-1 and TRBJ1-1; TRBD1 might be the D (5 bases). This CDR3 is 16 amino acids long. The V gene's germline CDR1 is SGHRS and CDR2 YFSETQ. The ends were cut back, 7 bases at V and 2 bases at J, with 21 bases in the middle.

V gene TRBV11-2 combines with J gene TRBJ2-3, with 14 nucleotides matching TRBD2. Germline lookup yields CDR1 SGHAT and CDR2 FQNNGV. With V trimmed by 9 bases and J by 1 base, 6 bases remained unmatched. The CDR3 length is 16 residues. The CDR3 DNA sequence: TGTGCCAGTTCGGGACTAGCGGGAGTGGGCACAGATACGCAGTATTTT. It is translated as CASSGLAGVGTDTQYF.

The rearrangement joins TRBV19 to TRBJ2-1; 7 positions match TRBD1. The CDR3 contains 15 residues. From germline, CDR1 is LNHDA and CDR2 SQIVND (reference sequence). Trimming cost V 5 bases and J 4 bases; bases outside gene matches: 8. CDR3 nucleotide sequence: TGTGCCAGTAGTCTCGACAGGGACCCTTACAATGAGCAGTTCTTC. The encoded protein is CASSLDRDPYNEQFF.

This clonotype was observed a few times. The chain joins TRBV19 to TRBJ1-2; D perhaps matches TRBD1 (6 bases). V shed 5 bases and J shed 4 bases, with 11 bases lying between them. The CDR3 spans 13 residues. The germline CDR1 and CDR2 sequences are LNHDA and SQIVND (reference sequence). Written as DNA, the CDR3 is TGTGCCAGTAGTGCCGGACAGTTCTATGGCTACACCTTC. The encoded protein is CASSAGQFYGYTF.